The rows below give T cell receptor beta chains drawn from one sample of a study of blood T cell repertoires in COVID-19. Some clones are missing from TCRdb's copy, which holds only in-frame ones; the method was immunoSEQ multiplex PCR. The data contain approximately 67,000 clones, 75% to 90% of them singletons. Sequencing was done on a sample of peripheral blood. These receptors came from a man aged 45-60 years with active COVID-19. Each CDR3 is given with its conserved first and last residue. The D gene is left open where the match is weak. Clone size appears in some rows only: once, few, many, or a class for an expanded clone.

abundance	v_gene	d_gene	j_gene	CDR3nt	CDR3aa
-	TRBV9	TRBD2	TRBJ2-5	TGTGCCAGCAGCCGTCGGACTAGCGGGAGTGGAGAGACCCAGTACTTC	CASSRRTSGSGETQYF
-	TRBV7-2	-	TRBJ2-5	TGTGCCAGCAGCTTGAACGGGGACCAAGAGACCCAGTACTTC	CASSLNGDQETQYF
-	TRBV29-1	-	TRBJ1-5	TGCAGCCTTGAGGGCAGCAATCAGCCCCAGCATTTT	CSLEGSNQPQHF
-	TRBV2	TRBD1	TRBJ1-6	TGTGCCAGCAGTCTACAGGGGGCCGCCTATAATTCACCCCTCCACTTT	CASSLQGAAYNSPLHF
-	TRBV24-1	TRBD1	TRBJ2-5	TGTGCCACCAGTGACCCCAGGGGGATGGGTAGAGAGACCCAGTACTTC	CATSDPRGMGRETQYF
-	TRBV7-2	TRBD2	TRBJ2-3	TGTGCCAGCAGCTTAGGGGGCGGGGGGCCCGCAGATACGCAGTATTTT	CASSLGGGGPADTQYF
-	TRBV14	-	TRBJ1-2	TGTGCCAGCAGCCAAGATCAGCTAGGGGGGGCACATGGCTACACCTTC	CASSQDQLGGAHGYTF
-	TRBV5-5	TRBD1	TRBJ1-2	TGTGCCAGCAGCTCCCCTGGGACAGGGAAAGGGGACACCTTC	CASSSPGTGKGDTF
-	TRBV5-6	-	TRBJ1-2	TGTGCCAGCAGCTTGGCCAGGGTGGACTATGGCTACACCTTC	CASSLARVDYGYTF
-	TRBV19	TRBD1	TRBJ2-3	TGTGCCAGCCTCCCCGGGACAGGGTACACAGATACGCAGTATTTT	CASLPGTGYTDTQYF
-	TRBV28	TRBD2	TRBJ2-7	TGTGCCAGCAGTTCGTCGACTAGCGCAACCTCCTACGAGCAGTACTTC	CASSSSTSATSYEQYF
-	TRBV6-5	-	TRBJ2-1	TGTGCCAGCAGTTACGAACCAGCCGGGGAGCAGTTCTTC	CASSYEPAGEQFF
-	TRBV14	TRBD1	TRBJ1-1	TGTGCCAGCAGCCAAGCTTTGGGAAACATCAGGGGGCGCAGCACTGAAGCTTTCTTT	CASSQALGNIRGRSTEAFF
-	TRBV30	-	TRBJ1-5	TGTGCCTGGAGTGTCCGGGATAGCAATCAGCCCCAGCATTTT	CAWSVRDSNQPQHF
-	TRBV18	TRBD2	TRBJ2-5	TGTGCCAGCTCACCTCCTAGCGGCCAAGAGACCCAGTACTTC	CASSPPSGQETQYF
-	TRBV11-3	TRBD1	TRBJ2-5	TGTGCCAGCAGTCGGGGACAGGCCCAAGAGACCCAGTACTTC	CASSRGQAQETQYF
-	TRBV7-3	-	TRBJ2-1	TGTGCCAGCAGCTCGCCCACAAGCGTCAATGAGCAGTTCTTC	CASSSPTSVNEQFF
once	TRBV6-2/TRBV6-3	-	TRBJ2-7	TGTGCCAGCAGTTACGGCGTGATACGGGGGGCACCCTACGAGCAGTACTTC	CASSYGVIRGAPYEQYF
-	TRBV19	TRBD1	TRBJ2-1	TGTGCCAGTAGTAGAGGGGGCGCCCTCAATGAGCAGTTCTTC	CASSRGGALNEQFF
-	TRBV11-2	-	TRBJ1-1	TGTGCCAGCAGCTACGGCGGGAACACTGAAGCTTTCTTT	CASSYGGNTEAFF
-	TRBV4-3	TRBD2	TRBJ2-1	TGCGCCAGCAGCCAAGGTGGTACGGGACTAGGATTAGATGAGCAGTTCTTC	CASSQGGTGLGLDEQFF
-	TRBV28	TRBD1	TRBJ1-5	TGTGCCAGCAGCCTAAAGATTTGGGACAGAAGGGTGGGCAATCAGCCCCAGCATTTT	CASSLKIWDRRVGNQPQHF
once	TRBV7-3	-	TRBJ2-7	TGTGCCAGCAGCCCCGGGACACCCTACGAGCAGTACTTC	CASSPGTPYEQYF
-	TRBV4-1	-	TRBJ2-5	TGCGCCAGCAGCCACGCCCCGAGGGAAGAGACCCAGTACTTC	CASSHAPREETQYF
-	TRBV7-9	-	TRBJ2-7	TGTGCCAGCAGCTCCCTCGACAGGTACTACGAGCAGTACTTC	CASSSLDRYYEQYF
-	TRBV30	TRBD1	TRBJ1-1	TGTGCCTGGTCAGGACAGGGTAACACTGAAGCTTTCTTT	CAWSGQGNTEAFF
-	TRBV7-2	-	TRBJ2-3	TGTGCCAGCCGTGGAGGGACGAATGAGGATAGCACAGATACGCAGTATTTT	CASRGGTNEDSTDTQYF
-	TRBV4-1	TRBD1	TRBJ2-4	TGCGCCAGCAGCCAAATAGGGGGCTCGGACATTCAGTACTTC	CASSQIGGSDIQYF
once	TRBV7-9	TRBD2	TRBJ2-1	TGTGCCAGCAGCCCCCGGACCGGGACTAGCGGTAACAATGAGCAGTTCTTC	CASSPRTGTSGNNEQFF
-	TRBV3-1/TRBV3-2	-	TRBJ2-3	TGTGCCAGCAGCCCTTCCGGGACTAGCACAGATACGCAGTATTTT	CASSPSGTSTDTQYF
-	TRBV5-1	-	TRBJ2-3	TGCGCCAGCAGCTTGGGTATGGGGCCTAGCACAGATACGCAGTATTTT	CASSLGMGPSTDTQYF
-	TRBV5-1	TRBD2	TRBJ2-3	TGCGCCAGCAGCCTAATAGCGGGTTCTAGCACAGATACGCAGTATTTT	CASSLIAGSSTDTQYF
-	TRBV19	-	TRBJ1-1	TGTGCCAGTACCGACCAAAGGGGTTTAGCTGAAGCTTTCTTT	CASTDQRGLAEAFF
-	TRBV9	-	TRBJ1-2	TGTGCCAGCAGCCGGGACACCAGGTTTTTAAAGGGCTATGGCTACACCTTC	CASSRDTRFLKGYGYTF
-	TRBV9	TRBD1	TRBJ1-6	TGTGCCAGCAGCTTTCCGACCGGGACAGGGGATTCACCCCTCCACTTT	CASSFPTGTGDSPLHF
-	TRBV4-3	-	TRBJ2-4	TGCGCCAGCAGCCAAGATCTGGCGAGGGACATTCAGTACTTC	CASSQDLARDIQYF
-	TRBV9	TRBD1	TRBJ1-5	TGTGCCAGCAGCGCCGAGGACAGGTCGAGTAAAAATCAGCCCCAGCATTTT	CASSAEDRSSKNQPQHF
-	TRBV18	TRBD2	TRBJ2-5	TGTGCCAGCTCGCCATCGGCGGGAGCCTGGGAGACCCAGTACTTC	CASSPSAGAWETQYF
-	TRBV28	TRBD1	TRBJ2-7	TGTGCCAGCAGTGACAGGGGCTACGAGCAGTACTTC	CASSDRGYEQYF
-	TRBV7-6	-	TRBJ2-3	TGTGCCAGCGGCGCGGGAGATACGCAGTATTTT	CASGAGDTQYF
-	TRBV18	-	TRBJ2-6	TGTGCCAGCTCTGGTGTAGTCTACTCTGGGGCCAACGTCCTGACTTTC	CASSGVVYSGANVLTF